The present T cell receptor beta chain was sequenced within a study of beta chain features in type 1 diabetes. The study, taken as a whole, reports: Within each of all four CD4+ subsets, Type 1 diabetes patients had TCRB CDR3s that were moderately but significantly shorter.

V shed 3 bases, J shed 8 bases, and the junction held 1 base outside the gene matches. This CDR3 has 11 residues. Germline V CDR1 and CDR2: SQVTM, ANQGSEA. Remarks on this clone: Its specificity is not known.

Every isolated RNA sample was fully reverse transcribed, so sequencing captured expressed TCRB transcripts. The assay was immunoSEQ multiplex PCR, and TCRdb's table has in-frame clones only and misses some. Of over 20,000 clones listed, under 75% are singletons. This TCR came from a man between 18 and 29 years old with type 1 diabetes. The source material was stem cell memory CD4+ T cells from blood. The chain uses TRBV29-1 and TRBJ1-1, with 9 positions matching TRBD1. CDR3 in amino acids: CSVDGTGEAFF. As DNA, the CDR3 is TGCAGCGTTGATGGGACAGGGGAAGCTTTCTTT. Using reference TRBV29-1 and TRBJ1-1 for the parts outside the CDR3, the full variable domain is SAVISQKPSRDICQRGTSLTIQCQVDSQVTMMFWYRQQPGQSLTLIATANQGSEATYESGFVIDKFPISRPNLTFSTLTVSNMSPEDSSIYLCSVDGTGEAFFGQGTRLTVV.